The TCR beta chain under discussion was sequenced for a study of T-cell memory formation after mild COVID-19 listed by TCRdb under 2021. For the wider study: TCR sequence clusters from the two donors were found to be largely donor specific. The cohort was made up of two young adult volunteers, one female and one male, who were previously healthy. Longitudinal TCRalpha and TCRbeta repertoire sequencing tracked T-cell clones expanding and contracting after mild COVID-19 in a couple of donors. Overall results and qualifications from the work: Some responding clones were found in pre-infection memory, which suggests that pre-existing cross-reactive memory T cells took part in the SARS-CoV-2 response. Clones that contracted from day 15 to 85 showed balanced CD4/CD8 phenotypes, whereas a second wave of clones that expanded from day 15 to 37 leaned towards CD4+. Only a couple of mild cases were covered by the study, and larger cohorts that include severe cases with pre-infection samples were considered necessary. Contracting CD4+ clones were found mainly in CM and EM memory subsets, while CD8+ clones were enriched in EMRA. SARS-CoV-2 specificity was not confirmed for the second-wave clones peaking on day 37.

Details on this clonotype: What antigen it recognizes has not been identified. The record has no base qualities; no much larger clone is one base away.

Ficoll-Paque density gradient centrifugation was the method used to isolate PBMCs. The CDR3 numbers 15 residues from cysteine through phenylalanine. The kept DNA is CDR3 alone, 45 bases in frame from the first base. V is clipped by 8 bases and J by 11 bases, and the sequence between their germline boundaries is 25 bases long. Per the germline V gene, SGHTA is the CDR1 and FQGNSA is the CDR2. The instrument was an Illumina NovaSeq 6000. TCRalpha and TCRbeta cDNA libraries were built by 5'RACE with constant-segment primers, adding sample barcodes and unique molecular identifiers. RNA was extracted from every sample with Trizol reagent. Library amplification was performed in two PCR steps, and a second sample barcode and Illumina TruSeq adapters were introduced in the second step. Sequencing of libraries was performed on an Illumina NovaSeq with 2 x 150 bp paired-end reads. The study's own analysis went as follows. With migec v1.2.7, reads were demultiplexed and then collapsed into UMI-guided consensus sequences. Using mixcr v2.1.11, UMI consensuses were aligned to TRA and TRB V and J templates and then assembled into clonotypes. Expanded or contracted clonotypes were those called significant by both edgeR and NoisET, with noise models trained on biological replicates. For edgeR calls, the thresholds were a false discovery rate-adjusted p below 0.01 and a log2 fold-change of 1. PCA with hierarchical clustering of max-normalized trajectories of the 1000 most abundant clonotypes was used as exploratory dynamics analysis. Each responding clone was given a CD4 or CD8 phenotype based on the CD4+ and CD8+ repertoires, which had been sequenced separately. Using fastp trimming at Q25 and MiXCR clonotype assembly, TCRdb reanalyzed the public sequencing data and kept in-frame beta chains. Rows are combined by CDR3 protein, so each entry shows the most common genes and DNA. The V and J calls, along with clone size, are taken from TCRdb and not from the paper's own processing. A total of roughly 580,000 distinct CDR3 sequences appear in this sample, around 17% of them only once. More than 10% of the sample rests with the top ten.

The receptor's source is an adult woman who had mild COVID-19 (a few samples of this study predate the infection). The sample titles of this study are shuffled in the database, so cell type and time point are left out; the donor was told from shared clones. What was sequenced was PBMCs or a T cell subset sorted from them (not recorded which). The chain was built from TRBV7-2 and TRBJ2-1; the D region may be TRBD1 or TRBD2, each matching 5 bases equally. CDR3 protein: CASARGAGNRPQQFF. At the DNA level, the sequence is TGTGCCAGCGCTAGAGGGGCAGGTAATAGGCCCCAGCAGTTCTTC.